The 19 T cell receptor beta chains given below trace back to one sample, sequenced in a study of blood T cell repertoires in COVID-19. Assay: immunoSEQ multiplex PCR; the TCRdb copy retains only in-frame clones and omits some. The sample has 45,000 to 55,000 clones, 80% to 90% seen once. Source material: peripheral blood. These TCRs come from a human donor in a cohort sampled during active COVID-19.

The CDR3 reads CASGYRGRYEQYF. The CDR3 DNA is TGTGCCAGCGGGTACAGGGGGAGGTACGAGCAGTACTTC. The chain has TRBV27 and TRBJ2-7; 8 positions agree with TRBD1. V lost 8 bases, J lost 4 bases, and 7 bases stayed unmatched. The CDR3 is 13 amino acids. Germline loops: CDR1 MNHEY, CDR2 SMNVEV (reference sequence).

This clone was detected only a few times. V gene TRBV7-9 combines with J gene TRBJ2-3, with D perhaps matching TRBD1 (5 bases). The CDR3 has 16 amino acids. Germline V CDR1 and CDR2: SEHNR, FQNEAQ (reference sequence). The V end was cut by 8 bases, the J end by 4 bases, with 22 bases between. In nucleotides, the CDR3 is TGTGCCAGCTCCGGACCGGCTACAGCCAGGGCAGATACGCAGTATTTT. It specifies CASSGPATARADTQYF.

The chain uses TRBV6-1 and TRBJ2-7; maybe TRBD2 (5 bases). The V gene lost 2 bases and the J gene lost 5 bases, with 19 bases spanning the gap. Germline V gene data show CDR1 as MNHNS and CDR2 as SASEGT. The CDR3 contains 16 residues. CDR3 residues: CASSELRGSPGDEQYF. CDR3 nucleotide sequence: TGTGCCAGCAGTGAATTGAGAGGGTCCCCCGGCGACGAGCAGTACTTC.

The J gene is TRBJ1-4, the V gene TRBV5-4, with 9 bases aligning to TRBD1. CDR1 is SGHNT and CDR2 is YYREEE in the germline V gene (reference sequence). The CDR3 has 15 amino acids. Trimming took 4 bases from V and 6 from J; bases not matched to a gene: 7. In DNA form, the CDR3 reads TGTGCCAGCAGCGGGGGAGGACAGGGGCATGAAAAACTGTTTTTT. Translated, it gives CASSGGGQGHEKLFF.

The chain couples TRBV5-4 to TRBJ1-1; D unresolved. The CDR3 totals 13 residues. V was cut by 5 bases and J by 1 base, with 9 bases left in between. Germline CDR1 reads SGHNT; CDR2 reads YYREEE (reference sequence). CDR3 DNA: TGTGCCAGCAGAGCGACTACGAACACTGAAGCTTTCTTT. This translates into CASRATTNTEAFF.

There are a few counts of this clone. The gene calls are TRBV6-1 and TRBJ1-6; a weak D match, TRBD1 (6 bases). The germline V and J ends were trimmed by 3 bases and 7 bases, with 13 bases remaining between them. The CDR3 loop spans 15 amino acids. Germline CDR1 and CDR2: MNHNS and SASEGT. The CDR3 reads CASSDRGRLNSPLHF. The CDR3, as DNA: TGTGCCAGCAGTGACAGGGGACGGCTAAATTCACCCCTCCACTTT.

This clone occurred once. The CDR3 sequence: CASSPWTSGGAFDTQYF. CDR3 nucleotides: TGTGCCAGCAGCCCCTGGACTAGCGGGGGGGCCTTCGATACGCAGTATTTT. The chain links TRBV7-9 to TRBJ2-3, with TRBD2 matching 15 bases. CDR3 length equals 17 residues. Germline assignment: CDR1 SEHNR and CDR2 FQNEAQ (reference sequence). Unmatched junction bases numbered 9, after V lost 5 bases and J lost 6 bases.

The rearrangement uses TRBV2 and TRBJ2-6; D call uncertain. There are 15 residues in the CDR3. Trimming cost V 6 bases and J 0 bases, with 9 bases left between them. Germline V gives CDR1 SNHLY, CDR2 FYNNEI. CDR3 sequence: CASRATDSGANVLTF. The CDR3 bases are TGTGCCAGCAGAGCGACCGACTCTGGGGCCAACGTCCTGACTTTC. Based on the CDR3 plus reference TRBV2 and TRBJ2-6, the full variable domain is EPEVTQTPSHQVTQMGQEVILRCVPISNHLYFYWYRQILGQKVEFLVSFYNNEISEKSEIFDDQFSVERPDGSNFTLKIRSTKLEDSAMYFCASRATDSGANVLTFGAGSRLTVL.

The chain is built from TRBV7-9 and TRBJ2-7, with D perhaps TRBD2 (5 bases). CDR1 is SEHNR and CDR2 is FQNEAQ in the germline V gene (reference sequence). The CDR3 is 12 residues long. V lost 3 bases and J lost 2, with 5 bases in between. CDR3 region: CASSFGTYEQYF. CDR3 nucleotides: TGTGCCAGCAGCTTCGGGACCTACGAGCAGTACTTC.

This clone was seen just once. This chain connects TRBV23-1 to TRBJ1-1; tentatively, D is TRBD1 (6 bases). TRBV23-1 is sorted into the ORF group, with uncertain function. V lost 4 bases and J 3 bases, leaving 15 bases between the germline ends. CDR3 size: 15 residues. The CDR3 sequence: CASSPFLRTDTEAFF. The CDR3 bases are TGCGCCAGCAGTCCGTTCCTCCGGACAGACACTGAAGCTTTCTTT.

This rearrangement joins TRBV29-1 to TRBJ1-2, with 10 bases matching TRBD1. Germline CDR1 is SQVTM and CDR2 is ANQGSEA. Germline trimming cut 3 bases from V and 8 bases from J; bases unmatched to any gene: 12. This CDR3 has 15 residues. Here the CDR3 reads CSVDPGQGGFGGYTF. The CDR3 DNA reads as TGCAGCGTTGACCCTGGACAGGGGGGATTTGGGGGCTACACCTTC.

The genes are TRBV7-2 and TRBJ2-7, with TRBD1 identical over 9 bases. This CDR3 spans 18 amino acids. Germline assignment: CDR1 SGHTA and CDR2 FQGNSA. With 5 bases clipped from V and 3 bases from J, the junction kept 17 bases outside the gene matches. CDR3 loop: CASSQSKGGQGRLYEQYF. The CDR3 DNA sequence: TGTGCCAGCAGCCAGAGCAAGGGGGGACAGGGTCGGCTCTACGAGCAGTACTTC.

The rearrangement joins TRBV9 to TRBJ2-7; possibly TRBD2 for D (11 bases). The germline CDR1 and CDR2 sequences are SGDLS and YYNGEE. The CDR3 is made up of 18 amino acids. V lost 5 bases, J lost 4 bases, and 28 bases lay in between. CDR3 in DNA: TGTGCCAGCAGTTCGGGACAGGGGTTAGCGGGGGGGCCTTACGAGCAGTACTTC. Amino acid sequence: CASSSGQGLAGGPYEQYF.

This sequence joins TRBV11-2 and TRBJ2-1, with 15 bases fitting TRBD2. The CDR3 is made up of 16 amino acids. The trim removed 5 bases at V and 8 bases at J, leaving 7 bases unmatched. Germline CDR1 SGHAT, CDR2 FQNNGV. The CDR3 coding sequence is TGTGCCAGCAGCCCGGGACTAGCGGGAGGATTTTATGAGCAGTTCTTC. This encodes CASSPGLAGGFYEQFF.

This rearrangement joins TRBV7-9 to TRBJ1-6, with D maybe TRBD1 (5 bases). Deletions cut 3 bases from V and 6 bases from J, with 12 bases between. Germline values: CDR1 SEHNR, CDR2 FQNEAQ (reference sequence). The CDR3 has 15 residues. The CDR3 region is CASSFTDRGNSPLHF. The CDR3 DNA follows: TGTGCCAGCAGCTTCACCGACAGAGGTAATTCACCCCTCCACTTT.

The CDR3 DNA follows: TGTGCCAGCTCATTACAGGGAACTGGAAACACCATATATTTT. Amino acids: CASSLQGTGNTIYF. This sequence joins TRBV18 and TRBJ1-3; a possible D gene is TRBD1 (6 bases). Germline V gene sequence: CDR1 KGHSH, CDR2 LQKENI. The CDR3 sequence is 14 residues long. The ends were cut back, 5 bases at V and 2 bases at J, with 10 bases in the middle.

The chain couples TRBV7-9 to TRBJ1-2, with a tentative D call TRBD1 (6 bases). The V end lost 6 bases, the J end lost 6 bases, and 11 bases lay between the germline ends. CDR3 length: 12 residues. Germline CDR1 reads SEHNR; CDR2 reads FQNEAQ (reference sequence). The CDR3 sequence is CASRLRQDGYTF. The DNA of the CDR3 is TGTGCCAGCAGGCTAAGACAGGATGGCTACACCTTC.

The J gene is TRBJ1-1, the V gene TRBV25-1, with a weak D call TRBD1 (5 bases). Trimming took off 11 bases at V and 0 bases at J, with 16 bases between the two ends. The germline gives CDR1 MGHDK, CDR2 SYGVNS. The CDR3 has 14 residues. CDR3 loop: CASRGRNLNTEAFF. In DNA form, the CDR3 reads TGTGCCTCAAGGGGTAGAAATCTGAACACTGAAGCTTTCTTT.

This clone appeared once. This chain joins TRBV10-3 and TRBJ2-7; 9 bases align to TRBD2. In germline, CDR1 is ENHRY, CDR2 SYGVKD. This CDR3 is built from 13 residues. V shed 8 bases and J 6 bases; nucleotides not matched to a gene: 8. For the CDR3, the DNA is TGTGCCATCGCGGGGACAGCGGGAGGCGAGCAGTACTTC. Encoded protein: CAIAGTAGGEQYF.